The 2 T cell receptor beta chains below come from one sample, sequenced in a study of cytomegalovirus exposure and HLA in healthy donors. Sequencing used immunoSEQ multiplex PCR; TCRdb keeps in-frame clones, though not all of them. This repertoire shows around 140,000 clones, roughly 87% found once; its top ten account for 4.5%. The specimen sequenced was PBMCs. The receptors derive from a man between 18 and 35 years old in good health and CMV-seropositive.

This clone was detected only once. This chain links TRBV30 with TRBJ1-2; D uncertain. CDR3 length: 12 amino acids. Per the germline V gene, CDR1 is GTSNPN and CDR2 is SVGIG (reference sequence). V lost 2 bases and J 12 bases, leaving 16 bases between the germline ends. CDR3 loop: CAWSFYGLLNTF. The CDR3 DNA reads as TGTGCCTGGAGTTTTTACGGACTTCTGAACACCTTC.

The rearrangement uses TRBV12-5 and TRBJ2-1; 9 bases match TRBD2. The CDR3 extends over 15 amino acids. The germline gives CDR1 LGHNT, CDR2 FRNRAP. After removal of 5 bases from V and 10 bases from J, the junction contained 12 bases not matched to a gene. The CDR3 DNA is TGTGCTAGTGGTGCCCCCGGGACTAGCTTTGACGAGCAGTTCTTC. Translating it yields CASGAPGTSFDEQFF. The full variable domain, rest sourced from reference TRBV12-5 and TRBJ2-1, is DARVTQTPRHKVTEMGQEVTMRCQPILGHNTVFWYRQTMMQGLELLAYFRNRAPLDDSGMPKDRFSAEMPDATLATLKIQPSEPRDSAVYFCASGAPGTSFDEQFFGPGTRLTVL.